The 17 T cell receptor beta chains below come from one sample, sequenced in a study of T-cell memory formation after mild COVID-19. Each CDR3 protein gets one entry after TCRdb re-called the 5' RACE reads with MiXCR. The table lists around 45,000 distinct CDR3 sequences, 8% to 10% of them singletons. Input material: PBMCs or a T cell subset sorted from them (not recorded which). The receptors here all came from an adult woman who had mild COVID-19 (a few samples of this study predate the infection). Cell type and time point are not known.

On this clonotype: A read error may explain this, as a much larger clone is one base away. This chain links TRBV4-1 with TRBJ1-1; 7 nucleotides line up with TRBD1. The CDR3 sequence is 18 residues long. Germline V gene lookup returns CDR1 MGHRA and CDR2 YSYEKL. Trimming took 8 bases from V and 3 from J; bases not matched to a gene: 21. The chain's CDR3 is CASHPAGGKGAGHTEAFF. CDR3 coding DNA: TGCGCCAGCCACCCCGCAGGGGGTAAAGGGGCAGGGCACACTGAAGCTTTCTTT.

The chain has TRBV7-8 and TRBJ2-6; 11 nucleotides agree with TRBD2. The CDR3 runs to 19 residues. Germline V lookup: CDR1 SGHVS, CDR2 FQNEAQ. The V segment lost 7 bases and the J segment 2 bases; nucleotides outside the gene matches: 13. This CDR3 is CASIRRLAGGGPGANVLTF. The CDR3 DNA is TGTGCCAGCATCAGAAGGCTAGCGGGGGGTGGCCCTGGGGCCAACGTCCTGACTTTC.

By frequency in the sample, this clonotype is medium-sized. The chain has TRBV24-1 and TRBJ2-3, with TRBD1 identical over 8 bases. V lost 5 bases, J lost 2 bases, and 32 bases stayed unmatched. This CDR3 contains 24 residues. Germline loops: CDR1 KGHDR, CDR2 SFDVKD. The CDR3 protein is CATSGHLSRNPGQARRTNTDTQYF. CDR3 bases: TGTGCCACCAGTGGTCACCTCTCACGGAACCCGGGACAGGCCCGGAGGACGAACACAGATACGCAGTATTTT.

This clonotype was recorded a few times. This chain joins TRBV9 and TRBJ2-7; 8 nucleotides match TRBD2. This CDR3 contains 17 residues. V shed 4 bases, J shed 0 bases, and the junction held 12 bases outside the gene matches. Germline V gene sequence: CDR1 SGDLS, CDR2 YYNGEE. The CDR3 reads CASSRTEAGRGSYEQYF. CDR3 sequence (DNA): TGTGCCAGCAGCCGAACAGAGGCCGGGAGGGGCTCCTACGAGCAGTACTTC. The whole variable domain, remainder taken from reference TRBV9 and TRBJ2-7, is DSGVTQTPKHLITATGQRVTLRCSPRSGDLSVYWYQQSLDQGLQFLIQYYNGEERAKGNILERFSAQQFPDLHSELNLSSLELGDSALYFCASSRTEAGRGSYEQYFGPGTRLTVT.

This rearrangement joins TRBV21-1 to TRBJ2-3; TRBD1 is the table's D call and was not checked against the DNA. TRBV21-1 is marked as a pseudogene. The CDR3 covers 14 residues. The CDR3: CASSPTGDTDTQYF. In DNA form, the CDR3 reads TGTGCCAGCAGTCCAACAGGGGACACAGATACGCAGTATTTT.

This clonotype came up a few times. This chain joins TRBV6-2 or TRBV6-3 and TRBJ1-2, with D perhaps TRBD1 (6 bases). This CDR3 has 14 residues. Per the germline V gene, CDR1 is MNHEY and CDR2 is SVGEGT. V dropped 0 bases and J dropped 4 bases, with 9 bases sitting between them. The CDR3 nucleotides read TGTGCCAGCAGTTACTCCGGGACAATCTATGGCTACACCTTC. Translated, it gives CASSYSGTIYGYTF.

This clonotype appeared a few times. V is TRBV20-1 and J is TRBJ1-1; 10 bases are a match to TRBD1. Losses at the gene ends were 2 bases for V and 4 bases for J; bases not matched to a gene: 7. The germline V gene encodes CDR1 DFQATT and CDR2 SNEGSKA (reference sequence). The CDR3 contains 15 residues. The CDR3 spells CSARKPGQGTTEAFF. CDR3 bases: TGCAGTGCTAGAAAACCGGGACAGGGGACCACTGAAGCTTTCTTT.

There are many counts of this clonotype. The V call is TRBV9, the J call TRBJ2-2; 9 bases map to TRBD1. Germline V gene lookup returns CDR1 SGDLS and CDR2 YYNGEE. J was trimmed by 6 bases and V by 4 bases; bases with no gene match: 7. This CDR3 spans 15 amino acids. This chain's CDR3 is CASSPGTGFAGELFF. CDR3 sequence (DNA): TGTGCCAGCAGCCCCGGGACAGGGTTCGCCGGGGAGCTGTTTTTT.

J is TRBJ2-5 and V is TRBV24-1; 9 bases match TRBD1. The CDR3 is 16 amino acids. The V gene's germline CDR1 is KGHDR and CDR2 SFDVKD. J gave up 1 base and V 2 bases, and 4 bases lay outside the gene matches. The CDR3 reads CATSDSGQGFQETQYF. CDR3 sequence (DNA): TGTGCCACCAGTGATTCCGGACAGGGGTTCCAAGAGACCCAGTACTTC.

In its sample, this clonotype was seen many times. The chain links TRBV7-7 to TRBJ2-3; 8 bases agree with TRBD2. Losses at the gene ends were 2 bases for V and 0 bases for J; bases not matched to a gene: 10. CDR1 and CDR2 from the germline V gene are SSHAT and FNYEAQ (reference sequence). The CDR3 consists of 18 residues. The CDR3 nucleotides are TGTGCCAGCAGCTTACATGGAGGTAGCGGGGCGAGCACAGATACGCAGTATTTT. Translation: CASSLHGGSGASTDTQYF.

The chain links TRBV4-3 to TRBJ2-2; TRBD2 might be the D (6 bases). This CDR3 spans 18 amino acids. The germline V and J ends were trimmed by 1 base and 4 bases, with 19 bases remaining between them. Germline CDR1 LGHNA, CDR2 YSLEER. CDR3 sequence reads: CASSQGLGTGGLTGELFF. The CDR3 DNA is TGCGCCAGCAGCCAAGGTCTTGGCACCGGGGGACTCACCGGGGAGCTGTTTTTT.

In its sample, this clonotype was seen a few times. The genes are TRBV27 and TRBJ2-3; D ambiguous. The V end lost 2 bases, the J end lost 0 bases, and 18 bases lay between the germline ends. Germline V CDR1 and CDR2: MNHEY, SMNVEV (reference sequence). The CDR3 runs 18 residues. This CDR3 is CASSLARKGPTSTDTQYF. The CDR3 DNA reads as TGTGCCAGCAGTTTAGCCCGAAAAGGTCCCACTAGCACAGATACGCAGTATTTT.

This clonotype has a handful of counts. The chain recombines TRBV12-3 or TRBV12-4 with TRBJ1-3; D call uncertain. The V end was cut by 0 bases, the J end by 8 bases, with 11 bases between. The CDR3 contains 14 residues. The CDR3 loop is CASSLASDRDTIYF. The CDR3 DNA sequence: TGTGCCAGCAGTTTAGCGTCAGATCGTGACACCATATATTTT.

This chain connects TRBV10-3 to TRBJ2-7; D remains unclear. Germline values: CDR1 ENHRY, CDR2 SYGVKD. V was trimmed by 0 bases and J by 2 bases, leaving 5 bases between them. This CDR3 has 13 residues. The CDR3 DNA follows: TGTGCCATCAGTGAGTCGAGTGCCTACGAGCAGTACTTC. The encoded protein is CAISESSAYEQYF.

This clonotype was counted a few times. The rearrangement links TRBV4-1 to TRBJ1-4; D is unclear. V was cut by 0 bases and J by 0 bases, with 11 bases left in between. This CDR3 spans 17 amino acids. Germline-derived CDR1 and CDR2 are MGHRA and YSYEKL. The CDR3 DNA is TGCGCCAGCAGCCAAGACCGGGTGATTGCAACTAATGAAAAACTGTTTTTT. Protein: CASSQDRVIATNEKLFF.

The sample holds a few counts of this clonotype. The chain recombines TRBV2 with TRBJ1-1; D uncertain. The CDR3 consists of 13 residues. Germline CDR1 is SNHLY and CDR2 is FYNNEI. Deletions cut 7 bases from V and 1 base from J, with 10 bases between. In nucleotides, the CDR3 is TGTGCCAGCACTCGAGAGGGGAACACTGAAGCTTTCTTT. This encodes CASTREGNTEAFF.

This clonotype was counted a single time. The V and J genes are TRBV7-6 and TRBJ1-1; no firm D call. Germline values: CDR1 SGHVS, CDR2 FNYEAQ. Trimming shortened V by 7 bases and J by 1 base, and 10 bases separated the two germline ends. The CDR3 sequence is 13 residues long. Written as DNA, the CDR3 is TGTGCCAGCATGAACTTCCCGAACACTGAAGCTTTCTTT. Its translation: CASMNFPNTEAFF.